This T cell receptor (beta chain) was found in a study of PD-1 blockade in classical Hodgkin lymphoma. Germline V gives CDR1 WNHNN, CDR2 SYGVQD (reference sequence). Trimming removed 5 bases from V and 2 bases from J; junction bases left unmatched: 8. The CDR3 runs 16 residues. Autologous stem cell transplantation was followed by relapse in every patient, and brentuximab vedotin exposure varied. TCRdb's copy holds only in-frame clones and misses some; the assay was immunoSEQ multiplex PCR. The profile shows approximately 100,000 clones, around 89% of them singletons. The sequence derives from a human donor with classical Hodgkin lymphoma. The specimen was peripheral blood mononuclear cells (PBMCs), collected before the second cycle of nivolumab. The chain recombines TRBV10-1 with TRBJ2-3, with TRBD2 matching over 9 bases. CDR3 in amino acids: CASSPVAGAYTDTQYF. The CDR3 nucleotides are TGCGCCAGCAGTCCTGTAGCGGGGGCCTACACAGATACGCAGTATTTT.